Presented here are 14 T cell receptor beta chains from one specimen sequenced in a study of blood T cell repertoires in COVID-19. Sequencing was performed with immunoSEQ multiplex PCR; in TCRdb, only in-frame clones are kept and a portion is missing. The data show over 20,000 clones, 82% seen once. Sample: peripheral blood. These receptors came from a human donor in a cohort sampled during active COVID-19.

The chain links TRBV18 to TRBJ2-7, with D possibly being TRBD1 (5 bases). V was trimmed by 4 bases and J by 4 bases, leaving 8 bases between them. The CDR3 covers 12 residues. Germline values: CDR1 KGHSH, CDR2 LQKENI. The CDR3: CASSLRGYEQYF. CDR3 bases: TGTGCCAGCTCACTTAGGGGTTACGAGCAGTACTTC. The variable domain in full, with the rest retrieved from reference TRBV18 and TRBJ2-7, is NAGVMQNPRHLVRRRGQEARLRCSPMKGHSHVYWYRQLPEEGLKFMVYLQKENIIDESGMPKERFSAEFPKEGPSILRIQQVVRGDSAAYFCASSLRGYEQYFGPGTRLTVT.

The J gene is TRBJ2-5, the V gene TRBV13, with 8 positions matching TRBD2. Germline-derived CDR1 and CDR2 are PRHDT and FYEKMQ (reference sequence). The length of the CDR3 is 13 residues. The V gene end was trimmed by 5 bases and the J gene end by 5 bases; junction bases not matched to a gene: 4. CDR3 loop: CASSGRTSETQYF. DNA for the CDR3: TGTGCCAGCAGCGGTCGGACTAGCGAGACCCAGTACTTC.

The J gene is TRBJ1-3, the V gene TRBV28; D unresolved. V dropped 7 bases and J dropped 0 bases, with 16 bases sitting between them. The CDR3 loop spans 16 amino acids. Germline CDR1 MDHEN, CDR2 SYDVKM. CDR3 sequence (DNA): TGTGCCAGCACAACCGATAAGACGGGCTCTGGAAACACCATATATTTT. It is translated as CASTTDKTGSGNTIYF. Using reference TRBV28 and TRBJ1-3 for the parts outside the CDR3, the full variable domain is DVKVTQSSRYLVKRTGEKVFLECVQDMDHENMFWYRQDPGLGLRLIYFSYDVKMKEKGDIPEGYSVSREKKERFSLILESASTNQTSMYLCASTTDKTGSGNTIYFGEGSWLTVV.

This clone was detected only a few times. The rearrangement joins TRBV27 to TRBJ2-2; 7 bases are shared with TRBD2. The CDR3 runs to 13 residues. From germline, CDR1 is MNHEY and CDR2 SMNVEV (reference sequence). Losses at the gene ends were 6 bases for V and 6 bases for J; bases not matched to a gene: 4. The CDR3 DNA is TGTGCCAGCAGGTTGCTAGCGGCCGGGGAGCTGTTTTTT. This gives the protein CASRLLAAGELFF.

V usage is TRBV5-3 and J usage is TRBJ1-5, with D possibly matching TRBD1 (5 bases). Being an ORF, TRBV5-3 has a function that is uncertain. This CDR3 spans 15 amino acids. Trimming shortened V by 4 bases and J by 0 bases, and 11 bases separated the two germline ends. Written as DNA, the CDR3 is TGTGCCAGAAGCGGGGCCGGGTATAGCAATCAGCCCCAGCATTTT. Residues: CARSGAGYSNQPQHF.

The J gene is TRBJ2-5, the V gene TRBV12-3 or TRBV12-4; D remains ambiguous. Trimming shortened V by 5 bases and J by 1 base, and 5 bases separated the two germline ends. There are 12 residues in the CDR3. Here the CDR3 reads CASSPFQETQYF. CDR3 in DNA: TGTGCCAGCAGTCCCTTCCAAGAGACCCAGTACTTC.

This clone is labeled as medium-sized. DNA for the CDR3: TGTGCCAGCAGCCAAGACTACTCGGGTTCCGAGCAGTACTTC. Translating it yields CASSQDYSGSEQYF. This sequence joins TRBV3-1 (or the pseudogene TRBV3-2) and TRBJ2-7; D gene ambiguous. The CDR3 totals 14 residues. The V gene lost 0 bases and the J gene lost 6 bases, with 12 bases spanning the gap. In germline, CDR1 is LGHDT, CDR2 YNNKEL (reference sequence).

The DNA of the CDR3 is TGTGCCAGCAGGGGTCCCAGCGGGTCACCCCTCCACTTT. This translates into CASRGPSGSPLHF. The chain couples TRBV6-5 to TRBJ1-6, with unresolved D. Per germline, CDR1 MNHEY and CDR2 SVGAGI. V shed 6 bases and J shed 10 bases, with 13 bases lying between them. This CDR3 is built from 13 residues.

The chain employs TRBV9 and TRBJ1-1; the match to TRBD1 covers 10 bases. The J segment lost 1 base and the V segment lost 0 bases, leaving 3 bases of the junction unmatched. This CDR3 spans 16 amino acids. Germline values: CDR1 SGDLS, CDR2 YYNGEE. This CDR3 reads CASSVEGQGTNTEAFF. In DNA, the CDR3 is TGTGCCAGCAGCGTAGAGGGACAGGGGACGAACACTGAAGCTTTCTTT. Full variable domain (missing parts from reference TRBV9 and TRBJ1-1): DSGVTQTPKHLITATGQRVTLRCSPRSGDLSVYWYQQSLDQGLQFLIQYYNGEERAKGNILERFSAQQFPDLHSELNLSSLELGDSALYFCASSVEGQGTNTEAFFGQGTRLTVV.

The chain recombines TRBV19 with TRBJ2-1; a possible D gene is TRBD1 (5 bases). Germline V gene data show CDR1 as LNHDA and CDR2 as SQIVND (reference sequence). V shed 3 bases and J shed 5 bases, with 14 bases lying between them. There are 15 residues in the CDR3. CDR3 DNA sequence: TGTGCCAGTAGTATTCCAGGGTTTGGTCACAATGAGCAGTTCTTC. This codes for CASSIPGFGHNEQFF.

V gene TRBV5-6 combines with J gene TRBJ1-2; D gene uncertain. Germline V gene data show CDR1 as SGHDT and CDR2 as YYEEEE. Trimming removed 0 bases from V and 8 bases from J, with 8 bases in between. The CDR3 sequence is 12 residues long. CDR3 DNA: TGTGCCAGCAGCTTGGGTGCGTTAGGCTACACCTTC. Protein sequence: CASSLGALGYTF.

The J gene is TRBJ1-3, the V gene TRBV10-3; D possibly corresponds to TRBD1 (5 bases). From germline, CDR1 is ENHRY and CDR2 SYGVKD. The V end was cut by 5 bases, the J end by 0 bases, with 14 bases between. The CDR3 totals 16 residues. This CDR3 is CAISPAGVNSGNTIYF. The CDR3 DNA reads TGTGCCATCAGTCCGGCGGGGGTTAACTCTGGAAACACCATATATTTT.

V usage is TRBV7-9 and J usage is TRBJ2-2, with 10 bases matching TRBD1. The trim removed 4 bases at V and 3 bases at J, leaving 8 bases unmatched. Germline CDR1 reads SEHNR; CDR2 reads FQNEAQ (reference sequence). There are 17 residues in the CDR3. As DNA, the CDR3 is TGTGCCAGCAGCTCCCCCGTGGGACAGGGGTACACCGGGGAGCTGTTTTTT. Encoded protein: CASSSPVGQGYTGELFF.

The gene calls are TRBV28 and TRBJ2-2; D remains ambiguous. CDR3 size: 13 residues. Per the germline V gene, CDR1 is MDHEN and CDR2 is SYDVKM. Trimming shortened V by 5 bases and J by 4 bases, and 8 bases separated the two germline ends. CDR3 loop: CASSLDLTGELFF. In DNA, the CDR3 is TGTGCCAGCAGTCTAGACCTCACCGGGGAGCTGTTTTTT.